This T cell receptor beta chain is from a study of blood T cell repertoires in COVID-19. At the level of the study: COVID-19 samples from acute and convalescent phases originated in the United States, Italy and Spain. Sample material is recorded as cDNA or gDNA derived from T cells, B-cell-depleted T cells, or PBMCs.

V shed 2 bases and J 4 bases; nucleotides not matched to a gene: 15. The germline CDR1 and CDR2 sequences are MNHGY and SAAAGT. CDR3 length: 19 amino acids. The authors' processing: By means of reference gene primer amplification, nucleated cell counts were estimated. The protocol was immunoSEQ multiplex PCR, while the TCRdb copy is restricted to in-frame clones and leaves out a portion. V, J and clone size were drawn from that table, and D and trimming were deduced from the DNA. The sample records 130,000 to 150,000 clones, about 85% being singletons. The sequence was obtained from a human donor with acute or convalescent COVID-19. The donor label of this sample is uncertain. Input material: peripheral blood. The chain uses TRBV6-8 and TRBJ2-1; 9 bases align to TRBD2. The CDR3 DNA reads as TGTGCCAGCAGTTACGCTTCGGGGCGAGCGGGAGGTCTATACAATGAGCAGTTCTTC. Protein sequence: CASSYASGRAGGLYNEQFF.